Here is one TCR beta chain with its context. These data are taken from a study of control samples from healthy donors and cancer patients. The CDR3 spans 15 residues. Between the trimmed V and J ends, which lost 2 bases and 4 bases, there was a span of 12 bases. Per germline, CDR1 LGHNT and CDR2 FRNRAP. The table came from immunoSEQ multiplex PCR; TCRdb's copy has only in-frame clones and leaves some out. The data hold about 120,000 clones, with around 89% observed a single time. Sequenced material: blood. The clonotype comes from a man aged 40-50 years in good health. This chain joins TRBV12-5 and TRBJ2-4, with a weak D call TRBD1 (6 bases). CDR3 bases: TGTGCTAGTGGTTTGCCAGGGGTGGGGAAAAACATTCAGTACTTC. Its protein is CASGLPGVGKNIQYF.